This T cell receptor (beta chain) comes out of a study of Graves' ophthalmopathy and Graves' hyperthyroidism. This clonotype was counted ten times or more. Its specificity is not known. General study results and limits: Sensitivity reached 85% to 90% and specificity about 81% for a 13-signature model separating ophthalmopathy from stable hyperthyroidism.

Amplified material comprised TCR beta CDR3 regions derived from RNA transcripts. The first-round RT-PCR employed HTBI primers together with the Qiagen OneStep RT-PCR kit. A multiplex PCR was then performed as the second round. TCRdb fed the multiplex PCR reads into MiXCR, producing one record per CDR3 protein. This table holds about 390,000 distinct CDR3 sequences, 17% found once. The CDR3 spans 14 residues. Germline CDR1 and CDR2: MNHEY and SMNVEV (reference sequence). Trimming took off 2 bases at V and 0 bases at J, with 8 bases between the two ends. Enrolled hyperthyroidism patients had a new diagnosis, a duration under 2 months, and an age of 18 to 65.

The sample comprised peripheral blood. The chain employs TRBV27 and TRBJ2-7; D is unclear. The sequence came from an adult woman with stable Graves' hyperthyroidism. Written as DNA, the CDR3 is TGTGCCAGCAGTTTAACCCCTGTCTCCTACGAGCAGTACTTC. Amino acid sequence: CASSLTPVSYEQYF.